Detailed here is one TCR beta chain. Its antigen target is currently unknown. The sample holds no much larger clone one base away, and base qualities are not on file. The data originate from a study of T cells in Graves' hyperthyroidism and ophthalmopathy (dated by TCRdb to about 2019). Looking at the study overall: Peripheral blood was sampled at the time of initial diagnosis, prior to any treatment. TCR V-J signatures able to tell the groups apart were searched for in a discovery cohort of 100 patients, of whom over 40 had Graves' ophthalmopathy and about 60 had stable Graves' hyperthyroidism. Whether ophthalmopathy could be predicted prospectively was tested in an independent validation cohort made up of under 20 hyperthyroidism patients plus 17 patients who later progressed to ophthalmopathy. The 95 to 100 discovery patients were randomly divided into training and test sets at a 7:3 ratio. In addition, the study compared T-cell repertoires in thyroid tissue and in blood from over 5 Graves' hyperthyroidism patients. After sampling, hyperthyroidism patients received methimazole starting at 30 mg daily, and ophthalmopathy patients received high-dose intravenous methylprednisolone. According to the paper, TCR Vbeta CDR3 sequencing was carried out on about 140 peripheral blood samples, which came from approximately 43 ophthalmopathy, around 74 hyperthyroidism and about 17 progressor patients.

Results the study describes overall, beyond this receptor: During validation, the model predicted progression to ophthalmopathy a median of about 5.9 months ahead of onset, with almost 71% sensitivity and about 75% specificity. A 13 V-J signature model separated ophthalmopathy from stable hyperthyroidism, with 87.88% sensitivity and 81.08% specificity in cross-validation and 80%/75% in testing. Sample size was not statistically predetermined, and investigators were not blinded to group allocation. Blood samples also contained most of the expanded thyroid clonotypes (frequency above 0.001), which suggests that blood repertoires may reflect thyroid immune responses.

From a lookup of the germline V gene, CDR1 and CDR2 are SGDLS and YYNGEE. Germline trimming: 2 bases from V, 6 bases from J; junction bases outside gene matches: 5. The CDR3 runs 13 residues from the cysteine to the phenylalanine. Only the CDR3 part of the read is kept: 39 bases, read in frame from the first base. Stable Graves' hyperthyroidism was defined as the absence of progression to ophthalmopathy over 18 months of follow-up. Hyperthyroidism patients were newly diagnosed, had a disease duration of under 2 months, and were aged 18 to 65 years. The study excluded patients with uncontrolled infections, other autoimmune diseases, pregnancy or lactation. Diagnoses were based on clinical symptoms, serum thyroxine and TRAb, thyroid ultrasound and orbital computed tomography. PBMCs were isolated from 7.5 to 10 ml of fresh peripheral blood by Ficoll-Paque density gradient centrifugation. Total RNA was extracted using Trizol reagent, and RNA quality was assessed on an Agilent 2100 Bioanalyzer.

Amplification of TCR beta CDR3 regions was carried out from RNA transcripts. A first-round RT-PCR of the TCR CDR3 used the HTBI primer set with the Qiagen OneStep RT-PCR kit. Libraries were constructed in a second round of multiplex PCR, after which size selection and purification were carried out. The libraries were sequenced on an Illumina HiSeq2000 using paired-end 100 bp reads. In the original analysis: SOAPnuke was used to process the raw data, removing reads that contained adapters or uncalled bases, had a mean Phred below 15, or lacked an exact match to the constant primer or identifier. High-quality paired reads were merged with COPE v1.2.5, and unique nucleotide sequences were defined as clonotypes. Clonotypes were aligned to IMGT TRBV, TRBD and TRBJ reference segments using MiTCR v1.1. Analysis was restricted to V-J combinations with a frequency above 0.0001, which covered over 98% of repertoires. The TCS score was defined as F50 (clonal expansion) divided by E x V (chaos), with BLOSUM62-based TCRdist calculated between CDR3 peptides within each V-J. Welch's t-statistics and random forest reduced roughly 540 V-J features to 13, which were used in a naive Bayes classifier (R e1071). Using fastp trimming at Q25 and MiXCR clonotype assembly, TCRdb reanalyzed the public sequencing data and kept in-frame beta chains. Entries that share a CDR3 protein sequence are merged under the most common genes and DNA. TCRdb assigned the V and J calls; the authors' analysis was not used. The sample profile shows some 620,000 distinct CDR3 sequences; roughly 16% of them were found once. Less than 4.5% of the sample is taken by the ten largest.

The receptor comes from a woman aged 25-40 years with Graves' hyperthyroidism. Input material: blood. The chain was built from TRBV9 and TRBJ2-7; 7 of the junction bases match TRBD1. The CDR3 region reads CASSVEHRGEQYF. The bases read TGTGCCAGCAGCGTGGAGCACAGGGGCGAGCAGTACTTC.